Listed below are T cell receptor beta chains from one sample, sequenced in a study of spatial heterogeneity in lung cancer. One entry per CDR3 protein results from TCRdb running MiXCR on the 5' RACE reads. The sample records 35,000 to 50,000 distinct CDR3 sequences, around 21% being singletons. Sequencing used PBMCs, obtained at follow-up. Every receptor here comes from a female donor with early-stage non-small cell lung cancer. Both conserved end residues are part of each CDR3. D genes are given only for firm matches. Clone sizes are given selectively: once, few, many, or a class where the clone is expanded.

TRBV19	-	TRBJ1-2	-	TGTGCCAGTAGTTTCCTCGGGTCTTCTTCTGGCTACACCTTC	CASSFLGSSSGYTF
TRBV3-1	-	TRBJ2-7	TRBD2	TGTGCCAGCAGCTTGACTAGCGGGAAAGATGCCGAGCAGTACTTC	CASSLTSGKDAEQYF
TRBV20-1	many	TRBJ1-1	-	TGCAGTGCTAGCCGGGGGGAAGAAGCTTTCTTT	CSASRGEEAFF
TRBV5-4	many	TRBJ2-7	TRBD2	TGTGCCAGCAGTACTAGCGGGAGAAGGGCCTCCTACGAGCAGTACTTC	CASSTSGRRASYEQYF
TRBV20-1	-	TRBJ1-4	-	TGCAGTGGAGGATGGGCTAATGAAAAACTGTTTTTT	CSGGWANEKLFF
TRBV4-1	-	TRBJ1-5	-	TGCGCCAGCAGCCACGCCGGGACCATAAATCAGCCCCAGCATTTT	CASSHAGTINQPQHF
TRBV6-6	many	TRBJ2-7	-	TGTGCCAGCAGTTACTCACGACCTGCCTACGAGCAGTACTTC	CASSYSRPAYEQYF
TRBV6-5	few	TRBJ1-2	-	TGTGCCAGCAAAGAGTTGGGCTATGGCTACACCTTC	CASKELGYGYTF
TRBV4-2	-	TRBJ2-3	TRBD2	TGTGCCAGCAGCCAAGACGGACTAGCGGGAGCCGTAGATACGCAGTATTTT	CASSQDGLAGAVDTQYF
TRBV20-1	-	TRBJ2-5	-	TGCAGTGCTAGAGATATGGACCTGGAGACCCAGTACTTC	CSARDMDLETQYF
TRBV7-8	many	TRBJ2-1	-	TGTGCCAGCAGCTTAGTTCGTCTCTCCTACAATGAGCAGTTCTTC	CASSLVRLSYNEQFF
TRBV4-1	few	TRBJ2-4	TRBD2	TGCGCCAGCAGCCAACAGGCTAGCGGGAGATTGTTTGCCAAAAACATTCAGTACTTC	CASSQQASGRLFAKNIQYF
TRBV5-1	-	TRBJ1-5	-	TGCGCCAGCAGCTTGGCCCTCGATCAGCCCCAGCATTTT	CASSLALDQPQHF
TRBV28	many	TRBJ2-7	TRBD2	TGTGCCAGCAGTTCTAGCGGGGAGCCTTCCTACGAGCAGTACTTC	CASSSSGEPSYEQYF
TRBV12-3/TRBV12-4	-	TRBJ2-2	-	TGTGCCAGCAGTCCCATCTACACGCACCGGGAGCTGTTTTTT	CASSPIYTHRELFF
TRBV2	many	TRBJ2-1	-	TGTGCCAGCAGAGCCCTAGTGGGGGTCGGAGGGGAGCAGTTCTTC	CASRALVGVGGEQFF
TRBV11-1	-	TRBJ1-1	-	TGTGCCAGCAGCTTTGGGGGTTCGGGCACTGAAGCTTTCTTT	CASSFGGSGTEAFF
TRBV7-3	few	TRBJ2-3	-	TGTGCCAGCAGCTTAAGTGGGTACGCAGATACGCAGTATTTT	CASSLSGYADTQYF
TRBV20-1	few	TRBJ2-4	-	TGCAGTGCTGGTTCCTTCCTCCTACCCAAAAACATTCAGTACTTC	CSAGSFLLPKNIQYF
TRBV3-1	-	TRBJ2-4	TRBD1	TGTGCCAGCAGCCAAGATCTTGTCGGACAGGGGAACATTCAGTACTTC	CASSQDLVGQGNIQYF
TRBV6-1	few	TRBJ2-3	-	TGTGCCAGCACTGAGGGAGGTTATACGCAGTATTTT	CASTEGGYTQYF
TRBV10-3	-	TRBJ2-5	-	TGTGCCATCGGACAGACCCTAGAGACCCAGTACTTC	CAIGQTLETQYF
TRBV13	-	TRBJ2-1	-	TGTGCCAGCAGCTTAGACAGGGCAGTAGAGCAGTTCTTC	CASSLDRAVEQFF
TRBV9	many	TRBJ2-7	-	TGTGCCAGCAGCGCGGACGGATACGAGCAGTACTTC	CASSADGYEQYF
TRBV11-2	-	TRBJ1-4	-	TGTGCCAGCAGCTTAGATCATGGGAGATTTAATGAAAAACTGTTTTTT	CASSLDHGRFNEKLFF
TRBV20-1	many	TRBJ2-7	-	TGCAGTGCTAGTATCCCTAGCTACGAGCAGTACTTC	CSASIPSYEQYF
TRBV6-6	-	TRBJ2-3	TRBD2	TGTGCCAGCAGTATTGGCAGCGGGGGGGTAACAGATACGCAGTATTTT	CASSIGSGGVTDTQYF
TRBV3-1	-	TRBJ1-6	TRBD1	TGTGCCAGCAGCCGGACAGGCCCTAATTCACCCCTCCACTTT	CASSRTGPNSPLHF
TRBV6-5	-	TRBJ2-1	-	TGTGCCAGCAGTTCCGCTCTAACCTACAATGAGCAGTTCTTC	CASSSALTYNEQFF
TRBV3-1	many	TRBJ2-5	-	TGTGCCAGCAGCCAGAGGGGGCAAGAGACCCAGTACTTC	CASSQRGQETQYF
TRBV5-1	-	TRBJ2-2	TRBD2	TGCGCCAGCAGCATGGGACTAGCGGGGGCCGGGGAGCTGTTTTTT	CASSMGLAGAGELFF
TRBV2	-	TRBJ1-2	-	TGTGCCAGCAGTGAAGATCCCAACTATGGCTACACCTTC	CASSEDPNYGYTF
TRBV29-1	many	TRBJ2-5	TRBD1	TGCAGCGTCCTGGGACAGGGGTGGGAGACCCAGTACTTC	CSVLGQGWETQYF
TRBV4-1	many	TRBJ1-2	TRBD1	TGCGCCAGCAGCCAGGTGACAGGGGAGGGAGGCTATGGCTACACCTTC	CASSQVTGEGGYGYTF
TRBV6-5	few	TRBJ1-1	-	TGTGCCAGCAGTTACCAACCCACACTGAACACTGAAGCTTTCTTT	CASSYQPTLNTEAFF
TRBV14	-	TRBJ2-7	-	TGTGCCAGCAGCCGTCTAGAGACCGGAGGTCTCGGCGAGCAGTACTTC	CASSRLETGGLGEQYF
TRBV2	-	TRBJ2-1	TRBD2	TGTGCCAGCAGTAAACTAGCGGGGGGGCGGAATGAGCAGTTCTTC	CASSKLAGGRNEQFF
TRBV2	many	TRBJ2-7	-	TGTGCCAGCAACGGGCTTACCTACGAGCAGTACTTC	CASNGLTYEQYF
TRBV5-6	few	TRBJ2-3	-	TGTGCCAGCAGCTTTGTGGCGGATACGCAGTATTTT	CASSFVADTQYF
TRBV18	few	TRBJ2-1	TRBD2	TGTGCCAGCTCACCAGAGGCTAGCGGGACCTACAATGAGCAGTTCTTC	CASSPEASGTYNEQFF
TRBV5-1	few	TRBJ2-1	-	TGCGCCAGCGCCCCCTCAACACCGAGCTCCTACAATGAGCAGTTCTTC	CASAPSTPSSYNEQFF
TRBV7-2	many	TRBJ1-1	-	TGTGCCAGCAGCTCCAACAGGGAAAACACTGAAGCTTTCTTT	CASSSNRENTEAFF
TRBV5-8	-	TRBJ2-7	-	TGTGCCAGCAGCCCCCGTCAGGGCTCCTACGAGCAGTACTTC	CASSPRQGSYEQYF
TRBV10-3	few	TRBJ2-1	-	TGTGCCATCAGTGAGTCGATTGCAGGACCCTACAATGAGCAGTTCTTC	CAISESIAGPYNEQFF
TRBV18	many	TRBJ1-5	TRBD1	TGTGCCAGCTCTCCGGACAGGGGACAACAGCCCCAGCATTTT	CASSPDRGQQPQHF
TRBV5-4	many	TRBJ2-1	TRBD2	TGTGCCAGCAGCTGGGGGGGTTCACATGAGCAGTTCTTC	CASSWGGSHEQFF
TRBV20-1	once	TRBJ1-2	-	TGCAGTGCTAGGAACCATAACTATGGCTACACCTTC	CSARNHNYGYTF
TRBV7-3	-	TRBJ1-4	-	TGTGCCAGCAGCCAACAGGGCGGTGAAAAACTGTTTTTT	CASSQQGGEKLFF
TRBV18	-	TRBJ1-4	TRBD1	TGTGCCAGCTCACCGGGGGACAGTGTAACTAATGAAAAACTGTTTTTT	CASSPGDSVTNEKLFF
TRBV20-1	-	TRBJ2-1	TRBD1	TGCAGTGCTGGGGGACAGGGGATATACAATGAGCAGTTCTTC	CSAGGQGIYNEQFF
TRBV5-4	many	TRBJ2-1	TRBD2	TGTGCCAGCACCCCCGGAGGCGGGGGGGATTACAATGAGCAGTTCTTC	CASTPGGGGDYNEQFF
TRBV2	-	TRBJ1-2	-	TGTGCCAGCAAGGGAGATAACTATGGCTACACCTTC	CASKGDNYGYTF
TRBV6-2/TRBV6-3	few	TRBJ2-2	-	TGTGCCAGCAGTTCTCCAGGGCGCACCGGGGAGCTGTTTTTT	CASSSPGRTGELFF
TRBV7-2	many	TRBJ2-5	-	TGTGCCAGCAGCAGAGAGGCTAGCCAAGAGACCCAGTACTTC	CASSREASQETQYF